Listed below are T cell receptor beta chains from one sample, sequenced in a study of cytomegalovirus exposure and HLA in healthy donors. Clones were read by immunoSEQ multiplex PCR, and TCRdb kept only the in-frame ones, dropping some. The sample shows under 200,000 clones, roughly 80% of them seen only once. Material for sequencing was PBMCs. These receptors were collected from a woman in her thirties or forties in good health and CMV-seropositive. The CDR3 runs from the conserved cysteine through the conserved F or W. D genes are given only for firm matches. Only part of the rows carry a size: once, few, many, or a class if the clone is expanded.

TRBJ2-3,TRBV18,TRBD2,NA,CASSFGRETQYF,TGTGCCAGCTCTTTCGGGAGGGAAACGCAGTATTTT
TRBJ1-4,TRBV28,NA,NA,CASSPAGEFPNEKLFF,TGTGCCAGCAGTCCCGCCGGAGAATTTCCAAATGAAAAACTGTTTTTT
TRBJ2-5,TRBV9,TRBD2,NA,CASSKTSGRETQYF,TGTGCCAGCAGCAAGACTAGCGGGAGAGAGACCCAGTACTTC
TRBJ2-1,TRBV6-5,NA,medium-sized,CASSYHPSSYNEQFF,TGTGCCAGCAGTTACCACCCTAGCTCCTACAATGAGCAGTTCTTC
TRBJ1-6,TRBV13,NA,NA,CASSFGHVKLHNSPLHF,TGTGCCAGCAGCTTCGGACACGTCAAGCTTCATAATTCACCCCTCCACTTT
TRBJ2-1,TRBV19,NA,NA,CASSTRGYYNEQFF,TGTGCCAGTAGTACCCGCGGATACTACAATGAGCAGTTCTTC
TRBJ2-5,TRBV18,NA,NA,CASGAQVRETQYF,TGTGCCAGCGGGGCCCAAGTAAGGGAGACCCAGTACTTC
TRBJ2-2,TRBV5-5,NA,NA,CASSLVLAGTGELFF,TGTGCCAGCAGCTTGGTCCTAGCCGGTACCGGGGAGCTGTTTTTT
TRBJ2-5,TRBV13,TRBD1,once,CASSLRQGRGETQYF,TGTGCCAGCAGCCTCCGACAGGGTCGAGGTGAGACCCAGTACTTC
TRBJ2-3,TRBV29-1,TRBD2,NA,CSVEFTGGSGADTQYF,TGCAGCGTTGAGTTCACGGGCGGGAGTGGCGCAGATACGCAGTATTTT
TRBJ2-3,TRBV6-1,NA,NA,CASSELTSTDTQYF,TGTGCCAGCAGTGAGTTGACTAGCACAGATACGCAGTATTTT
TRBJ1-2,TRBV5-1,NA,NA,CASSLVTTNYGYTF,TGCGCCAGCAGCTTGGTGACTACTAACTATGGCTACACCTTC
TRBJ2-7,TRBV6-5,TRBD1,NA,CASSSKTGGRPYEQYF,TGTGCCAGCAGTTCAAAAACAGGGGGGCGACCCTACGAGCAGTACTTC
TRBJ2-5,TRBV29-1,TRBD2,NA,CSVPGTSGLGTQYF,TGCAGCGTACCAGGGACTAGCGGCTTGGGGACCCAGTACTTC
TRBJ2-2,TRBV10-2,TRBD1,NA,CASSESNIPGTETGELFF,TGCGCCAGCAGTGAGTCCAACATTCCCGGGACAGAGACCGGGGAGCTGTTTTTT
TRBJ2-3,TRBV18,NA,NA,CASSGGGESTDTQYF,TGTGCCAGCTCAGGAGGAGGAGAAAGCACAGATACGCAGTATTTT
TRBJ1-1,TRBV7-2,NA,NA,CASSFSRSTEAFF,TGTGCCAGCAGCTTTAGCCGGAGCACTGAAGCTTTCTTT
TRBJ2-2,TRBV7-2,NA,NA,CASTLNTGELFF,TGTGCCAGCACTTTGAACACCGGGGAGCTGTTTTTT
TRBJ1-3,TRBV18,TRBD1,once,CASSFEKTGTNTIYF,TGTGCCAGCTCATTCGAGAAGACAGGGACAAACACCATATATTTT
TRBJ2-7,TRBV18,NA,NA,CASSPQRQKYSYEQYF,TGTGCCAGCTCACCACAACGCCAGAAATATTCCTACGAGCAGTACTTC
TRBJ2-7,TRBV6-1,TRBD1,NA,CATTMGTGAYEQYF,TGTGCCACAACTATGGGGACAGGGGCCTACGAGCAGTACTTC
TRBJ1-1,TRBV9,NA,NA,CASSPSPGREEAFF,TGTGCCAGCAGCCCCTCCCCTGGACGGGAGGAAGCTTTCTTT
TRBJ2-7,TRBV15,TRBD2,few,CATRASGRYEQYF,TGTGCCACCAGGGCTAGCGGTCGCTACGAGCAGTACTTC
TRBJ2-3,TRBV29-1,NA,NA,CSVDEGADTQYF,TGCAGCGTTGATGAAGGGGCGGATACGCAGTATTTT
TRBJ2-3,TRBV11-1,NA,NA,CASSLPRGHTDTQYF,TGTGCCAGCAGCTTACCTAGGGGCCACACAGATACGCAGTATTTT
TRBJ2-7,TRBV27,NA,NA,CASSSSVGSSYEQYF,TGTGCCAGCAGTTCCTCTGTTGGGAGCTCCTACGAGCAGTACTTC
TRBJ2-2,TRBV5-6,TRBD1,NA,CASSLPDRGYTGELFF,TGTGCCAGCAGCTTACCGGACAGGGGGTACACCGGGGAGCTGTTTTTT
TRBJ2-2,TRBV19,NA,NA,CASTPQGPGELFF,TGTGCCAGTACCCCCCAGGGCCCCGGGGAGCTGTTTTTT
TRBJ2-1,TRBV12-5,TRBD2,few,CASGPGTSGSFLYNEQFF,TGTGCTAGTGGCCCGGGGACTAGCGGGTCTTTCCTCTACAATGAGCAGTTCTTC
TRBJ1-5,TRBV15,TRBD1,NA,CATSTGRGQGVQPQHF,TGTGCCACCAGCACAGGCCGAGGGCAGGGGGTTCAGCCCCAGCATTTT
TRBJ1-2,TRBV6-4,TRBD1,NA,CASSDSGTGRGDGYTF,TGTGCCAGCAGTGACTCCGGGACAGGGCGGGGTGATGGCTACACCTTC
TRBJ2-7,TRBV28,NA,few,CASSLVWQFGEYF,TGTGCCAGCAGTTTAGTTTGGCAGTTTGGAGAGTACTTC
TRBJ2-3,TRBV18,TRBD2,NA,CASSPGTSGRGMDTQYF,TGTGCCAGCTCACCTGGGACTAGCGGGAGAGGGATGGATACGCAGTATTTT
TRBJ2-2,TRBV5-1,NA,NA,CASSLTWAGNTGELFF,TGCGCCAGCAGCTTGACATGGGCGGGGAACACCGGGGAGCTGTTTTTT
TRBJ2-2,TRBV5-4,NA,NA,CASSIEGGWGHTGELFF,TGTGCCAGCAGCATAGAAGGGGGATGGGGGCACACCGGGGAGCTGTTTTTT
TRBJ2-5,TRBV7-9,NA,once,CASSPMGRQETQYF,TGTGCCAGCAGCCCGATGGGGCGCCAAGAGACCCAGTACTTC
TRBJ2-5,TRBV19,TRBD1,NA,CASRQDRGGEETQYF,TGTGCCAGTAGACAAGACAGGGGAGGTGAAGAGACCCAGTACTTC
TRBJ1-5,TRBV7-6,TRBD1,NA,CASSQGQGSNQPQHF,TGTGCCAGCAGCCAGGGACAGGGGAGTAACCAGCCCCAGCATTTT
TRBJ2-5,TRBV25-1,NA,NA,CASSPGFRVWETQYF,TGTGCCAGCAGCCCCGGTTTCCGGGTCTGGGAGACCCAGTACTTC
TRBJ2-5,TRBV28,NA,NA,CASSLGARLVVETQYF,TGTGCCAGCAGTTTAGGGGCCAGACTAGTTGTTGAGACCCAGTACTTC
TRBJ2-1,TRBV5-4,TRBD2,few,CASSLIVREGRYNEQFF,TGTGCCAGCAGCTTGATTGTTCGGGAGGGACGCTACAATGAGCAGTTCTTC
TRBJ1-1,TRBV7-9,NA,NA,CASSPIQGPEAFF,TGTGCCAGCAGCCCGATACAGGGTCCTGAAGCTTTCTTT
TRBJ2-7,TRBV12-5,TRBD2,NA,CASAHQREGLGTYEQYF,TGTGCTAGTGCCCATCAGCGGGAGGGCCTTGGGACCTACGAGCAGTACTTC
TRBJ2-7,TRBV30,TRBD1,few,CAWGTGSGSGHEQYF,TGTGCCTGGGGGACAGGGAGCGGCTCGGGGCACGAGCAGTACTTC
TRBJ2-3,TRBV5-1,TRBD2,NA,CASSLALSSGRAADTQYF,TGCGCCAGCAGCTTGGCCTTGTCTAGCGGGAGGGCCGCAGATACGCAGTATTTT
TRBJ2-7,TRBV7-9,NA,NA,CASSFSRGGDEQYF,TGTGCCAGCAGCTTTTCAAGAGGGGGAGACGAGCAGTACTTC
TRBJ2-3,TRBV7-9,TRBD2,NA,CASSPGGWSDTQYF,TGTGCCAGCAGCCCGGGGGGTTGGTCAGATACGCAGTATTTT
TRBJ2-5,TRBV19,TRBD2,NA,CASSIGLAGITRETQYF,TGTGCCAGTAGTATCGGACTAGCAGGGATTACCCGGGAGACCCAGTACTTC
TRBJ2-7,TRBV6-6,TRBD2,NA,CASTAGTSVSYEQYF,TGTGCCAGCACCGCGGGGACTAGCGTCTCCTACGAGCAGTACTTC
TRBJ2-7,TRBV6-6,TRBD1,NA,CASSYRDRRTYEQYF,TGTGCCAGCAGTTACCGGGACAGGAGAACCTACGAGCAGTACTTC
TRBJ1-5,TRBV19,NA,NA,CASRDVGGQPQHF,TGTGCCAGTAGGGACGTGGGGGGTCAGCCCCAGCATTTT